Listed below are T cell receptor beta chains from one sample, sequenced in a study of neurological immune-mediated disorders. TCRdb recomputed calls from the 5' RACE reads with MiXCR, one row per CDR3 protein. The sample yields just under 60,000 distinct CDR3 sequences, 2% to 3% seen once. The sample taken for sequencing was PBMCs. The receptor source for this set is a man in his forties or fifties with multiple sclerosis. Both conserved end residues are part of each CDR3. A row's size may be missing; if present it is once, few, many or a size class.

TRBJ2-5,TRBV12-3/TRBV12-4,many,14,CASRMTGPQETQYF
TRBJ2-3,TRBV5-1,many,16,CASSLGRGGATDTQYF
TRBJ1-1,TRBV3-1,many,13,CASSPGQGEAAFF
TRBJ2-3,TRBV20-1,many,13,CSARRDSTDTQYF
TRBJ1-5,TRBV21-1,many,18,CASSPRRGEESVNQPQHF
TRBJ2-3,TRBV20-1,many,20,CSAFLAGTSGGYRQGDTQYF
TRBJ2-1,TRBV5-1,many,17,CASSKPRGQGLDNEQFF
TRBJ2-4,TRBV10-3,many,13,CAARGASSNIQYF
TRBJ2-3,TRBV12-3/TRBV12-4,many,13,CASGAASTDTQYF
TRBJ1-5,TRBV20-1,NA,20,CSARDTNPGQGSYSNQPQHF
TRBJ2-3,TRBV4-3,many,16,CASSSGQGEGTDTQYF
TRBJ1-1,TRBV20-1,many,15,CSAAPISRGSTEAFF
TRBJ2-7,TRBV6-5,NA,11,CASKRFDEQYF
TRBJ1-5,TRBV7-9,many,15,CASSLGDGDWQPQHF
TRBJ2-5,TRBV20-1,many,13,CSLAAAGAQTQYF
TRBJ1-6,TRBV2,many,15,CASIGQARGNSPLHF
TRBJ2-7,TRBV7-6,many,15,CASSHGKGGGHEQYF
TRBJ1-1,TRBV7-2,many,15,CASSLAGRRNTEAFF
TRBJ2-7,TRBV12-3/TRBV12-4,many,12,CASMDRSYEQYF
TRBJ1-5,TRBV20-1,many,15,CSARDYRQANQPQHF
TRBJ1-2,TRBV20-1,many,11,CSARQGDGYTF
TRBJ1-2,TRBV4-3,many,16,CASSQDGLGTGHGYTF
TRBJ2-1,TRBV20-1,many,14,CSPTRPPGNNEQFF
TRBJ2-5,TRBV5-1,many,16,CASSFARDRPPGTQYF
TRBJ2-2,TRBV20-1,many,13,CSAGRQGVGELFF
TRBJ2-3,TRBV3-1,many,13,CATRRGVTDTQYF
TRBJ2-7,TRBV7-9,many,15,CASKLETSGSYEQYF
TRBJ1-1,TRBV3-2,many,14,CASSQDRGDTEAFF
TRBJ2-2,TRBV3-1,NA,14,CASSHFQGTGELFF
TRBJ1-6,TRBV6-1,many,14,CASSPDRDNSPLHF
TRBJ1-6,TRBV5-1,many,16,CASRKDLSSYNSPLHF
TRBJ1-2,TRBV7-2,many,14,CASNPQGTTYGYTF
TRBJ2-2,TRBV19,many,14,CASSAGIHTGELFF
TRBJ2-2,TRBV5-1,few,15,CASSLTGRGTGELFF
TRBJ1-5,TRBV7-2,many,16,CASSSGTTYSNQPQHF
TRBJ2-7,TRBV6-1,NA,13,CASSHGRDYEQYF
TRBJ2-5,TRBV7-8,many,15,CASTPTLDRQETQYF
TRBJ1-1,TRBV5-1,many,13,CASSLLTNTEAFF
TRBJ2-3,TRBV7-2,many,13,CASSFPNTDTQYF
TRBJ2-2,TRBV7-3,many,15,CASSPSLAGTGELFF
TRBJ1-5,TRBV12-3/TRBV12-4,many,13,CASNSYSNQPQHF
TRBJ2-5,TRBV20-1,few,13,CSAYLGTSETQYF
TRBJ1-5,TRBV10-3,many,14,CAISEGGVGQPQHF
TRBJ1-1,TRBV7-3,many,14,CASSFTPNYAEAFF
TRBJ2-3,TRBV27,many,14,CASSFYRGTDTQYF
TRBJ2-2,TRBV20-1,many,16,CSAGRSGGALTGELFF
TRBJ2-3,TRBV5-1,many,14,CASSLVSAGDTQYF
TRBJ1-4,TRBV12-3/TRBV12-4,many,14,CASSTPGLGEKLFF
TRBJ2-1,TRBV5-5,many,14,CASSLDRDDNEQFF
TRBJ2-1,TRBV29-1,many,15,CSVEPPGGSYNEQFF
TRBJ2-3,TRBV15,many,13,CATSRNSRDTQYF
TRBJ2-4,TRBV20-1,many,13,CSARVGQRNIQYF
TRBJ2-6,TRBV12-3/TRBV12-4,many,11,CASSWGNVLTF
TRBJ2-4,TRBV6-5,many,13,CASSSTGGDIQYF
TRBJ1-3,TRBV6-5,many,15,CASSPGQGGLNTIYF
TRBJ2-7,TRBV20-1,many,13,CSVARQPTYEQYF
TRBJ1-1,TRBV9,many,15,CASSELGRTGGEAFF